The entry that follows covers one T cell receptor beta chain sequence. This record belongs to a study of tumour-infiltrating T cells in Burkitt lymphoma. The data were produced by immunoSEQ multiplex PCR, yet TCRdb's version contains in-frame clones alone and is incomplete. The repertoire has around 48,000 clones, around 30% of them found once; the top ten carry approximately 2.6%. This CDR3 contains 16 residues. V shed 3 bases and J 0 bases; nucleotides not matched to a gene: 3. CDR1 SGHNT and CDR2 YENEEA come from the germline V gene. The chain joins TRBV11-3 to TRBJ2-2, with 8 nucleotides matching TRBD2. Material: tumor tissue. This TCR was recovered from a human donor with Burkitt lymphoma. The CDR3 DNA reads TGTGCCAGCAGCTTTAGACTAGCGTCGAACACCGGGGAGCTGTTTTTT. This translates into CASSFRLASNTGELFF.